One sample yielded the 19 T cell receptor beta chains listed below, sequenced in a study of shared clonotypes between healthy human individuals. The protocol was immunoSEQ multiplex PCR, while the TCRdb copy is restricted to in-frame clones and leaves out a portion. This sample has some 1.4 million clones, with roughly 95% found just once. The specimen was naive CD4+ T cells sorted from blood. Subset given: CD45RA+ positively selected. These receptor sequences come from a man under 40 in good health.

The CDR3 bases are TGTGCCATCAGTGAGGGGACAGGGCTAAGTCAGCCCCAGCATTTT. This sequence encodes CAISEGTGLSQPQHF. J is TRBJ1-5 and V is TRBV10-3; TRBD1 agrees at 9 bases. Germline loops: CDR1 ENHRY, CDR2 SYGVKD. The ends lost 2 bases at V and 6 bases at J; junction bases unmatched: 5. The CDR3 is 15 amino acids.

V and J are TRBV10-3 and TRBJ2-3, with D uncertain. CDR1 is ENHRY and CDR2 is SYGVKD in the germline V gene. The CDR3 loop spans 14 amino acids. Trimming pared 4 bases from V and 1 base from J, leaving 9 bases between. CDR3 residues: CAISVGVGTDTQYF. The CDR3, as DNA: TGTGCCATCAGTGTGGGTGTGGGCACAGATACGCAGTATTTT.

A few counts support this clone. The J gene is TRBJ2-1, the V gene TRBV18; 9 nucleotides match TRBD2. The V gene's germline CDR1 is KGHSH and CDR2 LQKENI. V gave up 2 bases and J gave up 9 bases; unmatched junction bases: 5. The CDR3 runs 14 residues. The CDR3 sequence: CASSPGLAGPEQFF. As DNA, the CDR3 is TGTGCCAGCTCACCAGGGCTAGCGGGACCTGAGCAGTTCTTC.

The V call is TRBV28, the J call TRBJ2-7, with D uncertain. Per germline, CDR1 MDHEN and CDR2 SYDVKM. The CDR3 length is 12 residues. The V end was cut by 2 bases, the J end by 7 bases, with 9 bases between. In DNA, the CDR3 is TGTGCCAGCAGTTTAATTTACCAGGAGCAGTACTTC. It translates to CASSLIYQEQYF.

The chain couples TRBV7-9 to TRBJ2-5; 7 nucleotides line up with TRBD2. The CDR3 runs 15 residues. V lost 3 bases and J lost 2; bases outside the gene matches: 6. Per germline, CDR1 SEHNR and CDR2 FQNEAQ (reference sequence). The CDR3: CASSFFGGGQETQYF. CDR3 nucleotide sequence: TGTGCCAGCAGCTTTTTTGGGGGAGGGCAAGAGACCCAGTACTTC.

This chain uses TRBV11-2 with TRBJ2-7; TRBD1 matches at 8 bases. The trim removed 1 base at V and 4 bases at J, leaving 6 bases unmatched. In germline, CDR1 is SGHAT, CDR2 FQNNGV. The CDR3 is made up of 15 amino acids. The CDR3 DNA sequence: TGTGCCAGCAGCTTAGGGATAGACAGGGGATACGAGCAGTACTTC. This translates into CASSLGIDRGYEQYF. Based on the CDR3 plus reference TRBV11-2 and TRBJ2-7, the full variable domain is EAGVAQSPRYKIIEKRQSVAFWCNPISGHATLYWYQQILGQGPKLLIQFQNNGVVDDSQLPKDRFSAERLKGVDSTLKIQPAKLEDSAVYLCASSLGIDRGYEQYFGPGTRLTVT.

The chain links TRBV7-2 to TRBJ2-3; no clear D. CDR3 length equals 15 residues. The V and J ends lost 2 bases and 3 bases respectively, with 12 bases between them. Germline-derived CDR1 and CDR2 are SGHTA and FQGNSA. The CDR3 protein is CASSLWLMETDTQYF. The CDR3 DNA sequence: TGTGCCAGCAGCTTATGGTTGATGGAGACAGATACGCAGTATTTT.

The CDR3 bases are TGCAGCGGGACCGGGACTAGCGCTACAGATACGCAGTATTTT. Translated: CSGTGTSATDTQYF. This sequence joins TRBV29-1 and TRBJ2-3; 10 nucleotides line up with TRBD2. The CDR3 runs to 14 residues. Germline loops: CDR1 SQVTM, CDR2 ANQGSEA. V dropped 7 bases and J dropped 3; count of bases not matched to a gene: 7.

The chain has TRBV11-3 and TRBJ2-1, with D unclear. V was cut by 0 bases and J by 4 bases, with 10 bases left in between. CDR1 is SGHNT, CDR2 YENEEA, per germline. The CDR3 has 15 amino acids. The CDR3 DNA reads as TGTGCCAGCAGCTTAGAAACTGGACCATACAATGAGCAGTTCTTC. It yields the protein CASSLETGPYNEQFF.

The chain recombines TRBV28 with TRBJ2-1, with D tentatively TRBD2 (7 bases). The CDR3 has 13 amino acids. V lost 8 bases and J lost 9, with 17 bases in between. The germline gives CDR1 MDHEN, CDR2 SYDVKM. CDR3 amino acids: CASGWGGLGEQFF. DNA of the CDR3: TGTGCCAGCGGATGGGGGGGGCTCGGTGAGCAGTTCTTC.

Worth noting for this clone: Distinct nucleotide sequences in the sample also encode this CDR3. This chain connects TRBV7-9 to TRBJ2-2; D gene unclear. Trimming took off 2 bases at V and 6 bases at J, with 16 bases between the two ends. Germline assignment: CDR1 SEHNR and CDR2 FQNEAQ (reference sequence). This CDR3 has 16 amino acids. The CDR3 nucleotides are TGTGCCAGCAGCTTACCCGGATTACACACTGCCGGGGAGCTGTTTTTT. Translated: CASSLPGLHTAGELFF.

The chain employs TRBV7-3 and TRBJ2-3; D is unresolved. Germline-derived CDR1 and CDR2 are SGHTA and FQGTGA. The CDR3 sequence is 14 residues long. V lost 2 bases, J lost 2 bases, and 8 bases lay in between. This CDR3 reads CASSLGRSTDTQYF. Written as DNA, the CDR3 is TGTGCCAGCAGCTTAGGGCGGTCCACAGATACGCAGTATTTT.

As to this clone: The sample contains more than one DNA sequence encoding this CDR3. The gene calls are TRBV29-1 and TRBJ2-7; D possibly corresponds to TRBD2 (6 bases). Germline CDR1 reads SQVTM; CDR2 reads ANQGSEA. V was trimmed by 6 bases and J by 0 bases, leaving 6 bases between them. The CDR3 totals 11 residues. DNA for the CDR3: TGCAGCGTGGGACTCTCCTACGAGCAGTACTTC. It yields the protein CSVGLSYEQYF.

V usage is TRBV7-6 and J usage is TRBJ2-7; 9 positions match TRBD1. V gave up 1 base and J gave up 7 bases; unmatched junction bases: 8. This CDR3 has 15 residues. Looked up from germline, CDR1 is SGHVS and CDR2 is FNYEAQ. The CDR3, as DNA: TGTGCCAGCAGCTTAGGACCACAGGGGGCGGGGGAGCAGTACTTC. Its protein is CASSLGPQGAGEQYF.

The CDR3 nucleotides read TGTGCCAGCAGCTTATTGGGACGAAATGAGCAGTTCTTC. Protein: CASSLLGRNEQFF. The chain recombines TRBV7-9 with TRBJ2-1; either TRBD1 or TRBD2 may fit D (5 bases each). This CDR3 spans 13 amino acids. CDR1 SEHNR and CDR2 FQNEAQ come from the germline V gene (reference sequence). The V end was cut by 2 bases, the J end by 7 bases, with 9 bases between.

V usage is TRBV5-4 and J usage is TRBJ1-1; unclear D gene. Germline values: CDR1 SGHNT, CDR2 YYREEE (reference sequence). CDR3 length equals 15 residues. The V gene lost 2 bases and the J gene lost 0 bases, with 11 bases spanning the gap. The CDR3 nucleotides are TGTGCCAGCAGCTTTGGCGGGATTATGAACACTGAAGCTTTCTTT. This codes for CASSFGGIMNTEAFF.

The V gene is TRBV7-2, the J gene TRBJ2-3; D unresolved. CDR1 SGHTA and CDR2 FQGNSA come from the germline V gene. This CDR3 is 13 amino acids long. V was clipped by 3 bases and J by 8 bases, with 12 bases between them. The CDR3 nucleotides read TGTGCCAGCAGCTTTGAGAGGTCAGGTACGCAGTATTTT. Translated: CASSFERSGTQYF.

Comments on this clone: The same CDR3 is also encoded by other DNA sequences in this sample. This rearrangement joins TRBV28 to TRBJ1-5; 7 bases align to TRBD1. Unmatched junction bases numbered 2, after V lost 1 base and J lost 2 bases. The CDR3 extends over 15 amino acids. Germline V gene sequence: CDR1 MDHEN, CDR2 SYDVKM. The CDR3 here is CASSLSGQGNQPQHF. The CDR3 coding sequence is TGTGCCAGCAGTTTATCCGGACAGGGCAATCAGCCCCAGCATTTT.

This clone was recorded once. The CDR3 region is CSVEGAGTENYGYTF. The CDR3 DNA sequence: TGCAGCGTTGAAGGGGCCGGGACGGAGAACTATGGCTACACCTTC. The chain is built from TRBV29-1 and TRBJ1-2; tentatively, D is TRBD1 (5 bases). V was clipped by 1 base and J by 2 bases, with 14 bases between them. Germline-derived CDR1 and CDR2 are SQVTM and ANQGSEA. This CDR3 has 15 amino acids.